This is a list of T cell receptor beta chains from one sample in a study of shared clonotypes between healthy human individuals. Using immunoSEQ multiplex PCR, the repertoire was profiled, and TCRdb retains in-frame clones only, with some absent. The sample includes around 750,000 clones, 74% of them seen just once. The sequenced material came from memory CD4+ T cells sorted from blood. The source of these receptors is a woman under 40 in good health. Both conserved end residues are part of each CDR3. Each record gives: CDR3 protein, CDR3 DNA, V gene, clone size, D gene, J gene. A D gene is named only where the DNA matches it firmly. Clone size is given for some rows only: seen once, a few or many times, or a class if the clone is expanded.

CDR3 protein: CASSLFGGTELAKNIQYF; CDR3 DNA: TGTGCCAGCAGTTTATTCGGAGGGACGGAGCTAGCCAAAAACATTCAGTACTTC; V gene: TRBV28; clone size: -; D gene: -; J gene: TRBJ2-4
CDR3 protein: CASSARTSDYEQYF; CDR3 DNA: TGTGCCAGCAGTGCACGGACCAGCGACTACGAGCAGTACTTC; V gene: TRBV6-6; clone size: -; D gene: -; J gene: TRBJ2-7
CDR3 protein: CASSPAGLAGIAYEQYF; CDR3 DNA: TGTGCCAGCAGCCCGGCGGGACTAGCGGGTATCGCCTACGAGCAGTACTTC; V gene: TRBV11-2; clone size: -; D gene: TRBD2; J gene: TRBJ2-7
CDR3 protein: CASSVTGGDNQPQHF; CDR3 DNA: TGTGCCAGCAGCGTGACAGGAGGAGACAATCAGCCCCAGCATTTT; V gene: TRBV11-2; clone size: -; D gene: -; J gene: TRBJ1-5
CDR3 protein: CASSEDPPGFVPLHF; CDR3 DNA: TGTGCCAGCAGTGAAGATCCGCCAGGCTTTGTGCCCCTCCACTTT; V gene: TRBV6-1; clone size: -; D gene: -; J gene: TRBJ1-6
CDR3 protein: CASSYLSLSFTDTQYF; CDR3 DNA: TGTGCCAGCAGTTACTTGAGTCTCAGCTTCACAGATACGCAGTATTTT; V gene: TRBV6-6; clone size: -; D gene: -; J gene: TRBJ2-3
CDR3 protein: CASSGLAGRMEQYF; CDR3 DNA: TGTGCCAGCTCGGGCCTTGCGGGGCGGATGGAGCAGTACTTC; V gene: TRBV28; clone size: -; D gene: -; J gene: TRBJ2-7
CDR3 protein: CASSGGTSGIHNEQFF; CDR3 DNA: TGTGCCAGCAGCGGGGGGACTAGCGGGATCCACAATGAGCAGTTCTTC; V gene: TRBV7-8; clone size: once; D gene: TRBD2; J gene: TRBJ2-1
CDR3 protein: CASSRGAGGSYEQYF; CDR3 DNA: TGTGCCAGCAGCCGTGGGGCAGGGGGATCCTACGAGCAGTACTTC; V gene: TRBV7-9; clone size: -; D gene: TRBD1; J gene: TRBJ2-7
CDR3 protein: CASSPEPRGRRDTQYF; CDR3 DNA: TGTGCCAGCAGCCCAGAACCCAGGGGGCGCAGAGATACGCAGTATTTT; V gene: TRBV7-6; clone size: -; D gene: TRBD1; J gene: TRBJ2-3